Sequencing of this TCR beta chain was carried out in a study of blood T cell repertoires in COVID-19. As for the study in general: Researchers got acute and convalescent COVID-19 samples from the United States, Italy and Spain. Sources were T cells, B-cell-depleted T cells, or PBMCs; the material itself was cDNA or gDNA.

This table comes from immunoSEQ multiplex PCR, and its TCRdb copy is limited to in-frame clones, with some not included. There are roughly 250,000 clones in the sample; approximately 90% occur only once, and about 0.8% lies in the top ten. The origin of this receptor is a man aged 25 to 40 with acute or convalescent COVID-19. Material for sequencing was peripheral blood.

The CDR3: CSVGGDRVNTEAFF. CDR3 DNA: TGCAGCGTTGGGGGGGACAGGGTGAACACTGAAGCTTTCTTT. J is TRBJ1-1 and V is TRBV29-1; TRBD1 aligns across 9 bases. The CDR3 is 14 amino acids. Trimming took 4 bases from V and 0 from J; bases not matched to a gene: 3. CDR1 and CDR2 from the germline V gene are SQVTM and ANQGSEA.